This entry lists 23 T cell receptor beta chains sequenced from one sample in a study of T-cell reconstitution after alpha-beta-depleted transplantation in children. Molecular barcoding with unique molecular identifiers was used for the TCRbeta library. TCRdb reanalysed the PCR reads using MiXCR and keeps one entry per CDR3 protein. This sample yields 240,000 or so distinct CDR3 sequences, of which roughly 8.2% are seen a single time; roughly 5.8% belongs to the top ten. Sequenced here: PBMCs, mostly from graft donor cells, sampled 180 days after TCRalphabeta/CD19-depleted stem cell transplant. These receptors all come from a male patient younger than 18 who had a stem cell transplant for acute lymphoblastic leukemia, so the T cells may come from the graft donor.

This clonotype was seen repeatedly, ten times or more. This chain joins TRBV28 and TRBJ2-2; TRBD2 agrees at 9 bases. This CDR3 comprises 18 residues. Germline CDR1 reads MDHEN; CDR2 reads SYDVKM. CDR3 amino acids: CSPQGPPLAGGPPGELFF. CDR3 sequence (DNA): TGTTCCCCCCAAGGTCCTCCACTTGCGGGAGGGCCTCCCGGGGAGCTGTTTTTT.

This clonotype was recorded many times. This chain's CDR3 is CASSLGQGNRDEQFF. CDR3 in DNA: TGCGCCAGCAGCTTGGGACAGGGAAATAGAGATGAGCAGTTCTTC. This chain connects TRBV5-1 to TRBJ2-1; 7 bases align to TRBD1. Germline CDR1 and CDR2: SGHRS and YFSETQ. The CDR3 spans 15 residues. J gave up 8 bases and V 0 bases, and 8 bases lay outside the gene matches.

CDR3 amino acids: CASSDRDVQETQYF. DNA of the CDR3: TGTGCCAGCAGCGACCGGGACGTCCAAGAGACCCAGTACTTC. This chain joins TRBV9 and TRBJ2-5; D possibly matches TRBD1 or TRBD2 (5 bases each). The germline V gene has CDR1 SGDLS and CDR2 YYNGEE. V lost 3 bases and J 1 base, leaving 10 bases between the germline ends. The CDR3 has 14 residues.

This clonotype appeared many times. This chain connects TRBV12-3 or TRBV12-4 to TRBJ2-3; 9 bases are shared with TRBD1. CDR3 size: 15 residues. Losses at the gene ends were 6 bases for V and 2 bases for J; bases not matched to a gene: 6. The chain's CDR3 is CASSHRDRDTDTQYF. The CDR3 DNA sequence: TGTGCCAGCAGCCACCGGGACAGGGACACAGATACGCAGTATTTT.

This clonotype was detected ten times or more. This chain connects TRBV5-1 to TRBJ2-2; TRBD2 matches at 8 bases. CDR3 length equals 19 residues. Germline CDR1 and CDR2: SGHRS and YFSETQ. The ends lost 5 bases at V and 4 bases at J; junction bases unmatched: 19. CDR3 region: CASSSGTPRASQRTGELFF. The DNA of the CDR3 is TGCGCCAGCAGTAGCGGGACACCACGGGCTAGTCAGCGCACCGGGGAGCTGTTTTTT.

This clonotype was found many times. V usage is TRBV15 and J usage is TRBJ2-3; 9 bases line up with TRBD2. The J segment lost 5 bases and the V segment lost 8 bases, leaving 14 bases of the junction unmatched. Germline CDR1 LNHNV, CDR2 YYDKDF (reference sequence). The CDR3 contains 16 residues. In nucleotides, the CDR3 is TGTGCCACCCGGAGAAGAGCGGGAGGCGCGGAAGATACGCAGTATTTT. Its translation is CATRRRAGGAEDTQYF.

The chain recombines TRBV20-1 with TRBJ2-2, with 7 nucleotides matching TRBD1. Germline assignment: CDR1 DFQATT and CDR2 SNEGSKA (reference sequence). V gave up 4 bases and J gave up 5 bases; unmatched junction bases: 10. The CDR3 loop spans 15 amino acids. This CDR3 reads CSATETGLPTGELFF. CDR3 bases: TGCAGTGCTACCGAGACAGGGTTACCGACCGGGGAGCTGTTTTTT.

This clonotype was observed many times. The CDR3 loop reads CASSPEDTNTGELFF. CDR3 nucleotides: TGCGCCAGCAGCCCCGAGGACACAAACACCGGGGAGCTGTTTTTT. The rearrangement links TRBV4-1 to TRBJ2-2, with D perhaps TRBD1 (5 bases). V was cut by 4 bases and J by 2 bases, with 11 bases left in between. The CDR3 length is 15 residues. Germline V gives CDR1 MGHRA, CDR2 YSYEKL.

Ten or more counts support this clonotype. V usage is TRBV21-1 and J usage is TRBJ2-1; TRBD1, the table's D call, was not compared with the DNA. TRBV21-1 is marked as a pseudogene. This CDR3 comprises 16 residues. The CDR3 loop reads CASSKGPGTPNNEQFF. The CDR3 nucleotides are TGTGCCAGCAGCAAAGGCCCCGGGACTCCTAACAATGAGCAGTTCTTC.

Many counts were recorded for this clonotype. This chain connects TRBV28 to TRBJ2-5, with TRBD2 matching 12 bases. CDR1 is MDHEN, CDR2 SYDVKM, per germline. V was pared by 10 bases and J by 1 base, with 4 bases of the junction left unmatched. This CDR3 comprises 14 residues. CDR3 in amino acids: CAIQTSGSQETQYF. In DNA, the CDR3 is TGTGCCATTCAGACTAGCGGGAGCCAAGAGACCCAGTACTTC.

The rearrangement links TRBV9 to TRBJ2-7; the D gene is possibly TRBD1 (6 bases). The germline gives CDR1 SGDLS, CDR2 YYNGEE. This CDR3 has 12 amino acids. Between the trimmed V and J ends, which lost 8 bases and 2 bases, there was a span of 11 bases. CDR3 protein: CASGTRPYEQYF. CDR3 nucleotide sequence: TGTGCCAGTGGGACAAGACCCTACGAGCAGTACTTC.

This clonotype came up many times. The rearrangement links TRBV5-5 to TRBJ2-7; D ambiguous. CDR1 SGHKS and CDR2 YYEKEE come from the germline V gene (reference sequence). The CDR3 sequence is 12 residues long. Trimming shortened V by 0 bases and J by 5 bases, and 6 bases separated the two germline ends. The CDR3 is CASSLGLHEQYF. The DNA for the CDR3 is TGTGCCAGCAGCTTGGGACTCCACGAGCAGTACTTC.

In this sample, this clonotype turned up a few times. This chain connects TRBV5-1 to TRBJ2-2; TRBD2 is a possible D gene (5 bases). The CDR3 contains 14 residues. Per the germline V gene, CDR1 is SGHRS and CDR2 is YFSETQ. V was shortened by 0 bases and J by 4 bases, with 7 bases between the two germline ends. CDR3 residues: CASSLGAGTGELFF. The DNA for the CDR3 is TGCGCCAGCAGCTTGGGTGCGGGCACCGGGGAGCTGTTTTTT.

This clonotype was seen many times. The rearrangement joins TRBV28 to TRBJ2-7; D gene unclear. Germline CDR1 and CDR2: MDHEN and SYDVKM. Trimming cost V 6 bases and J 2 bases, with 8 bases left between them. This CDR3 region has 12 residues. The CDR3 is CASSQSPYEQYF. For the CDR3, the DNA is TGTGCCAGCAGCCAGTCTCCCTACGAGCAGTACTTC.

Concerning this clonotype itself: This clone may be a read error of a much larger clone one base away. V gene TRBV7-3 combines with J gene TRBJ2-2, with a tentative D call TRBD2 (6 bases). Germline V gives CDR1 SGHTA, CDR2 FQGTGA. The CDR3 spans 13 residues. The CDR3 reads CAISFGEAWELFF. The CDR3 DNA reads as TGTGCCATCAGCTTCGGGGAGGCCTGGGAGCTGTTTTTT.

This clonotype was observed at least ten times. The V gene is TRBV25-1, the J gene TRBJ2-1, with no clear D. CDR1 is MGHDK and CDR2 is SYGVNS in the germline V gene. The CDR3 is 14 amino acids. Trimming stripped 5 bases from V and 0 bases from J, with 8 bases between. CDR3 sequence: CASSPLRSYNEQFF. The CDR3 nucleotides are TGTGCCAGCAGTCCCCTTCGCTCCTACAATGAGCAGTTCTTC.

The table lists this clonotype with a count of one. The chain joins TRBV7-7 to TRBJ2-1; weak D call: TRBD1 (7 bases). This CDR3 contains 13 residues. Germline CDR1 is SSHAT and CDR2 is FNYEAQ (reference sequence). The CDR3 coding sequence is TGTGCTATCAGGGGGGCCAATACCAATGAGCAGTTCTTC. Amino acids: CAIRGANTNEQFF.

In regard to this clonotype: A single base separates this from a much larger clone, so it may be a read error. The rearrangement joins TRBV6-5 to TRBJ1-1; tentative D call: TRBD1 (6 bases). With 0 bases removed from V and 8 bases from J, the gap between germline ends came to 13 bases. Germline CDR1 MNHEY, CDR2 SVGAGI. The CDR3 is 14 amino acids. CDR3 loop: CASSYSPPRGEAFF. CDR3 DNA sequence: TGTGCCAGCAGTTACTCACCCCCCAGGGGCGAAGCTTTCTTT.

There are many counts of this clonotype. V and J are TRBV9 and TRBJ1-2; 9 nucleotides line up with TRBD1. The CDR3 has 13 amino acids. V gave up 3 bases and J gave up 8 bases; unmatched junction bases: 5. The germline V gene encodes CDR1 SGDLS and CDR2 YYNGEE. The CDR3: CASSALGTGGYTF. CDR3 coding DNA: TGTGCCAGCAGCGCCCTAGGGACAGGGGGCTACACCTTC.

The table lists this clonotype with many counts. This chain connects TRBV20-1 to TRBJ1-6; TRBD1 matches at 9 bases. This CDR3 is built from 15 residues. Germline V gene data show CDR1 as DFQATT and CDR2 as SNEGSKA (reference sequence). V was pared by 1 base and J by 7 bases, with 5 bases of the junction left unmatched. The CDR3 DNA reads TGCAGTGCTAGAGTGGGACAGGGTTACAATTCACCCCTCCACTTT. Translating gives CSARVGQGYNSPLHF.

In its sample, this clonotype was seen many times. The chain uses TRBV12-3 or TRBV12-4 and TRBJ1-1; unclear D gene. V gave up 1 base and J gave up 8 bases, with 8 bases separating them. This CDR3 contains 12 residues. For the CDR3, the DNA is TGTGCCAGCAGTTTAGGCGGTCACGAAGCTTTCTTT. Translation gives CASSLGGHEAFF.

In this sample, this clonotype turned up many times. V usage is TRBV10-3 and J usage is TRBJ2-3; TRBD1 agrees at 8 bases. Germline CDR1 and CDR2: ENHRY and SYGVKD. This CDR3 has 15 residues. V dropped 4 bases and J dropped 3; count of bases not matched to a gene: 6. CDR3 coding DNA: TGTGCCATCAGTGGGTGGACAGGGAAGACAGATACGCAGTATTTT. Translating it yields CAISGWTGKTDTQYF.

At least ten counts were recorded for this clonotype. The chain uses TRBV11-2 and TRBJ1-2, with TRBD1 matching over 8 bases. The germline gives CDR1 SGHAT, CDR2 FQNNGV. The V gene end was trimmed by 2 bases and the J gene end by 7 bases; junction bases not matched to a gene: 6. This CDR3 region has 14 residues. The CDR3 protein is CASSLRDRQSGYTF. The CDR3 DNA reads as TGTGCCAGCAGCTTACGGGACAGGCAGTCTGGCTACACCTTC.